This T cell receptor beta chain was retrieved from a study of T cells in Graves' hyperthyroidism and ophthalmopathy (dated by TCRdb to between 2018 and 2021). As for the study more broadly: Peripheral blood was collected at initial diagnosis, before any treatment. The 100 discovery patients were divided at random into training and test sets in a 7:3 ratio. The paper reports TCR Vbeta CDR3 sequencing of 130 to 150 peripheral blood samples: some 41 ophthalmopathy, under 80 hyperthyroidism and approximately 17 progressor patients. Thyroid tissue and blood T-cell repertoires from six Graves' hyperthyroidism patients were also compared in the study. Once sampling was done, hyperthyroidism patients were given methimazole at a starting dose of 30 mg daily, whereas ophthalmopathy patients were given high-dose intravenous methylprednisolone. A discovery cohort of approximately 97 patients, roughly 43 with Graves' ophthalmopathy and over 55 with stable Graves' hyperthyroidism, was used to find distinguishing TCR V-J signatures. Prospective prediction of ophthalmopathy was tested in an independent validation cohort consisting of 18 to 20 hyperthyroidism patients and some 15 patients who later progressed to ophthalmopathy.

A patient counted as having stable Graves' hyperthyroidism if no progression to ophthalmopathy occurred over 18 months of follow-up. Hyperthyroidism patients were newly diagnosed, with disease duration under 2 months, and aged 18 to 65 years. The study excluded patients with uncontrolled infections, other autoimmune diseases, pregnancy or lactation. Diagnoses relied on clinical symptoms, serum thyroxine and TRAb, thyroid ultrasound and orbital computed tomography. PBMCs were isolated from 10 ml of fresh peripheral blood by Ficoll-Paque density gradient centrifugation. Total RNA was extracted using Trizol reagent, and RNA quality was assessed on an Agilent 2100 Bioanalyzer. The TCR beta CDR3 regions were amplified from the RNA transcripts. A first-round RT-PCR of the TCR CDR3 used the HTBI primer set with the Qiagen OneStep RT-PCR kit. Libraries were constructed in a second round of multiplex PCR, after which size selection and purification were carried out. Libraries were sequenced paired-end with 100 bp reads on an Illumina HiSeq2000. In the source study's methods: SOAPnuke was used to process the raw data, with reads discarded if the reads contained adapters or uncalled bases, had a mean Phred below 15, or lacked an exact constant-primer or identifier match. High-quality paired reads were merged using COPE v1.2.5, and each unique nucleotide sequence was defined as a clonotype. MiTCR v1.1 was used to align clonotypes to the IMGT TRBV, TRBD and TRBJ reference segments. Only V-J combinations with frequency above 0.0001, covering 99% to 99.2% of repertoires, were analysed. The TCS score was defined as F50 (clonal expansion) divided by E x V (chaos), with BLOSUM62-based TCRdist calculated between CDR3 peptides within each V-J. Welch's t-statistics and random forest reduced 450 to 600 V-J features to 10 to 15, which were used in a naive Bayes classifier (R e1071). Starting from the raw public reads, TCRdb applied fastp trimming at Q25, assembled clones with MiXCR and retained in-frame beta chains. One record per CDR3 amino acid sequence lists the most common genes and DNA. The V and J calls follow TCRdb's processing rather than the paper's. The sample includes about 380,000 distinct CDR3 sequences, with 11% to 15% observed a single time. 11% of the sample is held by the ten biggest clonotypes.

The investigation overall reported the following: In validation, progression to ophthalmopathy was predicted by the model with 70.59% sensitivity and around 75% specificity, a median of 6.5 months before onset. A model built on a 13 V-J signature distinguished ophthalmopathy from stable hyperthyroidism, reaching around 88% sensitivity and around 82% specificity in cross-validation and 80%/75% in testing. Sample size was not statistically predetermined, and blinding of investigators to group allocation was not performed. Most expanded thyroid clonotypes (frequency above 0.001) were also found in blood, which suggests that blood repertoires may mirror thyroid immune responses.

The CDR1 and CDR2 encoded by the germline V gene are SGHRS and YFSETQ. Unmatched junction bases come to 7, with V trimmed by 4 bases and J by 5 bases. The CDR3, from cysteine to phenylalanine, totals 14 residues. The read is trimmed to its CDR3 DNA, 42 bases read in frame from base 1. This clonotype was counted at least ten times. The clone's antigen remains unknown. Base qualities are not at hand, and no much larger clone is one base apart. This sequence originates from a woman in her sixties or seventies with Graves' hyperthyroidism. Sequenced sample: blood. This chain is built from TRBV5-1 and TRBJ1-1; 8 bases in the middle match TRBD1. The CDR3 reads CASSRTGRGTEAFF. The DNA sequence is given as TGCGCCAGCAGCCGGACAGGGCGTGGGACTGAAGCTTTCTTT.